The clone carrying this TCR beta chain has just one count. The data were obtained in a study of blood T cell repertoires in COVID-19. The CDR3 is 14 residues long. Profiling relied on immunoSEQ multiplex PCR, and the TCRdb table lists in-frame clones only, not all of them. In the table there are roughly 220,000 clones, nearly 90% of which are singletons. Across under 25 US areas, participants ranged in age from roughly 18 to 95 years. The sequenced material came from PBMCs or T cells enriched from blood (not recorded which). The V gene is TRBV21-1, the J gene TRBJ2-5; no check of the table's D call, TRBD1, against the DNA was made. TRBV21-1 is tagged as a pseudogene. The sequence came from a man aged 25 to 40 who had been exposed to COVID-19. The CDR3 DNA follows: TGTGCCAGCAGCAAAGGGGGGCGGGAAGAGACCCAGTACTTC. Its translation is CASSKGGREETQYF.